Given below is one T cell receptor beta chain in context. The record originates from a study of shared clonotypes between healthy human individuals. Deep-level running was used for the assay. How the authors handled the data: Filtering differed because ImmunoSEQ produced junction-only sequences that carried no quality scores. Clones were read by immunoSEQ multiplex PCR, and TCRdb kept only the in-frame ones, dropping some. V, J and clone size are taken as reported in that table, and D and trimming were inferred from the DNA itself. The data show roughly 520,000 clones, 95% to 97% seen once. The CDR3 is 13 amino acids. V was pared by 2 bases and J by 5 bases, with 6 bases between. Germline-derived CDR1 and CDR2 are SNHLY and FYNNEI.

The clonotype originates from a woman in her twenties or thirties in good health. V usage is TRBV2 and J usage is TRBJ1-4, with D unresolved. Sequencing used naive CD4+ T cells sorted from blood. Subset denoted: CD45RA+ positively selected. CDR3 residues: CASSEIENEKLFF. CDR3 DNA: TGTGCCAGCAGTGAAATCGAGAATGAAAAACTGTTTTTT.